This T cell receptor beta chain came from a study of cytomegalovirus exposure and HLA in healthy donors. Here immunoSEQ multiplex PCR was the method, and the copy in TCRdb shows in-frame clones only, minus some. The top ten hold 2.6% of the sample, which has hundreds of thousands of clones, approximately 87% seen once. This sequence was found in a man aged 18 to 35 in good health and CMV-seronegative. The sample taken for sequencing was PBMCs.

The DNA for the CDR3 is TGTGCCAGCAGCCCCGTGGGCGATACGCAGTATTTT. This encodes CASSPVGDTQYF. The chain joins TRBV9 to TRBJ2-3; D is unclear. Trimming took 4 bases from V and 6 from J, leaving 9 bases between them. The V gene's germline CDR1 is SGDLS and CDR2 YYNGEE. The length of the CDR3 is 12 residues.